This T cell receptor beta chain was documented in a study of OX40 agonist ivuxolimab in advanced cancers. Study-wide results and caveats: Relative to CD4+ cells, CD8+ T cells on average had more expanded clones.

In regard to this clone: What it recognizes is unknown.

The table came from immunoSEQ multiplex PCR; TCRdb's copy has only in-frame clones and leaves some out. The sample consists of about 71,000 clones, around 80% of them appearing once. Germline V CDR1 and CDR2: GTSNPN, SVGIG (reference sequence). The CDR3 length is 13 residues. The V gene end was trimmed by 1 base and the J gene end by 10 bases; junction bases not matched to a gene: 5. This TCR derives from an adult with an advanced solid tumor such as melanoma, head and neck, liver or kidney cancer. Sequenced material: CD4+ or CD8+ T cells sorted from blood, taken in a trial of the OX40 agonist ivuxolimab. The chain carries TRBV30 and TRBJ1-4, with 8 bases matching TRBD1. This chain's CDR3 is CAWSDRDRLKLFF. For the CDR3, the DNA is TGTGCCTGGAGTGACCGGGACAGGTTAAAACTGTTTTTT.